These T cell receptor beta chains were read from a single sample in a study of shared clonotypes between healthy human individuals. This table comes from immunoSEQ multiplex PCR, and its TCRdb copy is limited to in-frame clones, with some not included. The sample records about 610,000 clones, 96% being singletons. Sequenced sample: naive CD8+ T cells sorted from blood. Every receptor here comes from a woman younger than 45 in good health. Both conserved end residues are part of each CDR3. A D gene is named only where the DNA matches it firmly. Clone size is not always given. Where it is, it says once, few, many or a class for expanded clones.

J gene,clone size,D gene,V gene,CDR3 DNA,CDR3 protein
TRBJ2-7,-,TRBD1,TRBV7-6,TGTGCCAGCAGCGACAGACAGGGGGGTTCCTACGAGCAGTACTTC,CASSDRQGGSYEQYF
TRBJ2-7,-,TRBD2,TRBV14,TGTGCCAGCAGCCCGGGGGAGGGATCGTACTACGAGCAGTACTTC,CASSPGEGSYYEQYF
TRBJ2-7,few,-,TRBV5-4,TGTGCCAGCAGCACCGATCACGAGCAGTACTTC,CASSTDHEQYF
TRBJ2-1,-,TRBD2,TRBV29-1,TGCAGCGTTGAAGGAATGCGGGGGAGCTCCTACAATGAGCAGTTCTTC,CSVEGMRGSSYNEQFF
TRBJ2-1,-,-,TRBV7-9,TGTGCCAGCAGCTTAACGCCGGATGAATTGATCTTC,CASSLTPDELIF
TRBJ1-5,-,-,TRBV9,TGTGCCAGCAGCGTAGGGTCAGATTATAGCAATCAGCCCCAGCATTTT,CASSVGSDYSNQPQHF
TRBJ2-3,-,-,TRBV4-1,TGCGCCAGCAGCCAAGAGACTACGGCTAGCACAGATACGCAGTATTTT,CASSQETTASTDTQYF
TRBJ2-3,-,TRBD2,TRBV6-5,TGTGCCAGCAGTTACTCGAGCGGGAGGGTCACAGATACGCAGTATTTT,CASSYSSGRVTDTQYF
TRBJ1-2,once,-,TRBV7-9,TGTGCCAGCAGCTTGGGAGGTTCCTATGGCTACACCTTC,CASSLGGSYGYTF
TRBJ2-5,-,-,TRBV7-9,TGTGCCAGCAGCCGTAGGACGGAGCCACGAATCCGAGAGACCCAGTACTTC,CASSRRTEPRIRETQYF
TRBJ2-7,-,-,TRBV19,TGTGCCAGCGCCGCCGGGACTCCTACCTACGAGCAGTACTTC,CASAAGTPTYEQYF
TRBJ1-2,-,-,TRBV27,TGTGCCAGCAGTTTATTAGGGGGTAATGGCTACACCTTC,CASSLLGGNGYTF
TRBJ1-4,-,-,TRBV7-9,TGTGCCAGCAGCCCCTCGGGCAGGGGAGGAGAAAAACTGTTTTTT,CASSPSGRGGEKLFF
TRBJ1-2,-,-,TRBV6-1,TGTGCCAGCAGTGAAGTAGTAGTTCGTAACAGGGTGGAGGGCTACACCTTC,CASSEVVVRNRVEGYTF
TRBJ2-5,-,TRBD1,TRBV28,TGTGCCAGCAGTCATACAGGGGGCGACGGAGAGACCCAGTACTTC,CASSHTGGDGETQYF
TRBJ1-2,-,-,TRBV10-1,TGCGCCAGCAGTGAGTCGGGCACAAACTATGGCTACACCTTC,CASSESGTNYGYTF
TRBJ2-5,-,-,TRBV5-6,TGTGCCAGCAGCTCCCCGTCATCCCTCAAAGAGACCCAGTACTTC,CASSSPSSLKETQYF
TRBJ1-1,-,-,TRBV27,TGTGCCAGCAGTTTGTCGGGGGGCGCGATGGCTGAAGCTTTCTTT,CASSLSGGAMAEAFF
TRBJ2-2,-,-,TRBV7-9,TGTGCCAGCAGCTTCGCCCACTCCGGGACACTTAACACCGGGGAGCTGTTTTTT,CASSFAHSGTLNTGELFF
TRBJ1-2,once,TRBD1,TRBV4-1,TGCGCCAGCAGCCAAGGAGGGACAGGGCAGATTCTCTATGGCTACACCTTC,CASSQGGTGQILYGYTF
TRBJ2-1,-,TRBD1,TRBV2,TGTGCCAGCAGCGGGGACAGGGGAGGTAATAATGAGCAGTTCTTC,CASSGDRGGNNEQFF
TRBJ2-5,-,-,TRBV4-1,TGCGCCAGCAGCCCCCGGGCAGGGCCGGGCGTGGAGACCCAGTACTTC,CASSPRAGPGVETQYF
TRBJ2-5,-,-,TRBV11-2,TGTGCCAGCAGCTTAGTGGGTCAGCAAGAGACCCAGTACTTC,CASSLVGQQETQYF
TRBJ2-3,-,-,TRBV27,TGTGCCAGCAGTTTATTATTGTATTCAGATACGCAGTATTTT,CASSLLLYSDTQYF
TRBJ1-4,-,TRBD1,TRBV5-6,TGTGCCAGCAGACCTAACAGGGGAACTAATGAAAAACTGTTTTTT,CASRPNRGTNEKLFF
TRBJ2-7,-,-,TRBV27,TGTGCCAGCAGTCCGACAGGAGGCTACGAGCAGTACTTC,CASSPTGGYEQYF
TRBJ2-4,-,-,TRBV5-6,TGTGCCAGCAGCTGGTCGGGAAACATTCAGTACTTC,CASSWSGNIQYF
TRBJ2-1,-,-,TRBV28,TGTGCCAGCAGCCCCACTCCTAGAAACAATGAGCAGTTCTTC,CASSPTPRNNEQFF
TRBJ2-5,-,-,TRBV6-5,TGTGCCAGCAGTTCCGAGTACTTC,CASSSEYF
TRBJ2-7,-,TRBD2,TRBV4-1,TGCGCCAGCAGCCAGGGGACTAGCGGGAGATACGAGCAGTACTTC,CASSQGTSGRYEQYF
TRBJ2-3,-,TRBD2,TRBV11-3,TGTGCCAGCAGCTTCACTAGCGGGCGAGGAGATACGCAGTATTTT,CASSFTSGRGDTQYF
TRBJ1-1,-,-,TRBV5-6,TGTGCCAGCAGCCCTGGGGTGAACACTGAAGCTTTCTTT,CASSPGVNTEAFF
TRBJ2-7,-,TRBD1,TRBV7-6,TGTGCCAGCAGCTCCCCTACAGGGGGCGCGGCCGAGCAGTACTTC,CASSSPTGGAAEQYF
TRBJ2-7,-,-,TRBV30,TGTGCCTGGATCCCCGGCCCCTGGGGCTACGAGCAGTACTTC,CAWIPGPWGYEQYF
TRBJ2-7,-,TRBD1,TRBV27,TGTGCCAGCACCAAGACAGGGGGCATGGGCGAGCAGTACTTC,CASTKTGGMGEQYF
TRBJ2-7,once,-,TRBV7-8,TGTGCCAGCAGCTTACTTGTAACCGCCTCCTACGAGCAGTACTTC,CASSLLVTASYEQYF
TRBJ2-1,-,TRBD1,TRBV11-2,TGTGCCAGCAGCTCCACAGGGGAAGAGCAGTTCTTC,CASSSTGEEQFF
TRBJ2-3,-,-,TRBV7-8,TGTGCCAGCAGCTTACTCCTAGCAGGAACAGATACGCAGTATTTT,CASSLLLAGTDTQYF
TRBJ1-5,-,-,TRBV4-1,TGCGCCAGCAGCCAAGAGAGAATGTCTCAGCCCCAGCATTTT,CASSQERMSQPQHF
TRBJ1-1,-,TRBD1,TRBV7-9,TGTGCCAGCAGCATGGGACAGGGAGTCACTGAAGCTTTCTTT,CASSMGQGVTEAFF
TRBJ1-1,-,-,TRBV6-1,TGTGCCAGCAGGGAAAGGACAGCGGAAGCTTTCTTT,CASRERTAEAFF
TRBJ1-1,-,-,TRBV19,TGTGCCAGTAGTATATTGGGGTCGACCGAAGCTTTCTTT,CASSILGSTEAFF
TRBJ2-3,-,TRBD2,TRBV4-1,TGCGCCAGCAGCCAAGGCTTGACTAGCGGGAGTGATACGCAGTATTTT,CASSQGLTSGSDTQYF
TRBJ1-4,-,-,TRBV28,TGTGCCAGCAGGCGCCGACAGGAGATTAATGAAAAACTGTTTTTT,CASRRRQEINEKLFF
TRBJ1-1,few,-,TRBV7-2,TGTGCCAGCAGCCAAGGGGGGAGGGAGGTGAACACTGAAGCTTTCTTT,CASSQGGREVNTEAFF
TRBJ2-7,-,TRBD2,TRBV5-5,TGTGCCAGCAGCGCCCTACTAGCGGGAGGTGGGGTCTACGAGCAGTACTTC,CASSALLAGGGVYEQYF
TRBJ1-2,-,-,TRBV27,TGTGCCAGCAGTGGACCGGACGGACTCTATGGCTACACCTTC,CASSGPDGLYGYTF
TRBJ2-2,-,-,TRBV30,TGTGCCTGGAATAGGGGAACCGGGGAGCTGTTTTTT,CAWNRGTGELFF
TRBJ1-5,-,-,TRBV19,TGTGCCAGTTGGGGTGTCGGTAATCAGCCCCAGCATTTT,CASWGVGNQPQHF
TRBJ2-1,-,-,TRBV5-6,TGTGCCAGCAGCTTGGTGGCGAATGAGCAGTTCTTC,CASSLVANEQFF
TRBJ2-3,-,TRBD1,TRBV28,TGTGCCAGCAGCCTGACAGGGGGACTGACAGATACGCAGTATTTT,CASSLTGGLTDTQYF
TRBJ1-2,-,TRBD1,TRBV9,TGTGCCAGCAACTCACGGGCAGGGGGTCACTATGGCTACACCTTC,CASNSRAGGHYGYTF